One sample yielded the 15 T cell receptor beta chains listed below, sequenced in a study of CD8+CD57+ T cells in acquired aplastic anemia. Profiling that covered TCR beta VDJ and CDR3 relied on genomic DNA as its template. A single record per CDR3 protein comes from TCRdb applying MiXCR to the reads. The top ten clones hold just over 45% of a sample with 200,000 or so distinct CDR3 sequences, around 66% of them seen once. Material for sequencing was sorted CD4+, CD8+, or CD8+CD57+ T cells (not recorded which) from PBMCs. These receptors were collected from a human donor with severe aplastic anemia or a healthy control (not recorded which).

This clonotype is a singleton in its sample. CDR3 sequence: CSARAAGEETGYSPLHF. Written as DNA, the CDR3 is TGCAGTGCTAGAGCGGCGGGAGAGGAGACAGGTTATTCACCCCTCCACTTT. The chain joins TRBV20-1 to TRBJ1-6; possibly TRBD1 for D (6 bases). The CDR3 extends over 17 amino acids. Germline V lookup: CDR1 DFQATT, CDR2 SNEGSKA (reference sequence). Between the trimmed V and J ends, which lost 1 base and 8 bases, there was a span of 21 bases.

The CDR3 DNA sequence: TGTGCCAGCAGTGTAGGGTCAGGGAGCAATCAGCCCCAGCATTTT. It is translated as CASSVGSGSNQPQHF. V and J are TRBV6-1 and TRBJ1-5, with D perhaps TRBD1 (5 bases). The CDR3 sequence is 15 residues long. Trimming took off 4 bases at V and 1 base at J, with 11 bases between the two ends. Looked up from germline, CDR1 is MNHNS and CDR2 is SASEGT.

This clonotype has just one count. This sequence joins TRBV5-1 and TRBJ2-7; 13 nucleotides line up with TRBD2. The CDR3 totals 14 residues. V trimming: 5 bases; J trimming: 7 bases; junction bases outside the gene matches: 6. Germline V lookup: CDR1 SGHRS, CDR2 YFSETQ. This chain's CDR3 is CASSTSGRAGEQYF. DNA of the CDR3: TGCGCCAGCAGTACTAGCGGGAGGGCCGGAGAGCAGTACTTC.

There are a few counts of this clonotype. This chain connects TRBV7-9 to TRBJ2-7, with 13 bases fitting TRBD2. The V gene end was trimmed by 5 bases and the J gene end by 6 bases; junction bases not matched to a gene: 10. There are 16 residues in the CDR3. Germline CDR1 and CDR2: SEHNR and FQNEAQ (reference sequence). The CDR3 DNA reads as TGTGCCAGCAGCCCGGGACTAGCGGGGTTCGGTCCCGAGCAGTACTTC. It specifies CASSPGLAGFGPEQYF.

In its sample, this clonotype was seen many times. This chain uses TRBV6-1 with TRBJ1-2; the D is unclear. The CDR3 sequence is 14 residues long. V was shortened by 4 bases and J by 2 bases, with 11 bases between the two germline ends. CDR1 and CDR2 (germline): MNHNS, SASEGT. The CDR3 loop is CASSVGVRNYGYTF. The DNA of the CDR3 is TGTGCCAGCAGTGTCGGGGTCCGAAACTATGGCTACACCTTC.

This clonotype was observed at least ten times. The chain joins TRBV20-1 to TRBJ2-7; TRBD1 or TRBD2 may be the D gene (5 bases each). The CDR3 is made up of 15 amino acids. The V and J ends lost 5 bases and 7 bases respectively, with 24 bases between them. Germline assignment: CDR1 DFQATT and CDR2 SNEGSKA (reference sequence). The CDR3 DNA reads as TGCAGTGCTGGGCTCGGGACGGCTTTAGGGGAGGAGCAGTACTTC. It yields the protein CSAGLGTALGEEQYF.

The chain uses TRBV19 and TRBJ2-7; 9 nucleotides agree with TRBD1. Trimming removed 4 bases from V and 6 bases from J; junction bases left unmatched: 7. The CDR3 runs to 14 residues. Germline values: CDR1 LNHDA, CDR2 SQIVND (reference sequence). DNA for the CDR3: TGTGCCAGTAGTAGGTGGGACAGGGTTAGCGAGCAGTACTTC. Amino acids: CASSRWDRVSEQYF.

J is TRBJ1-2 and V is TRBV10-3; 9 bases are shared with TRBD1. The CDR3 has 13 residues. The germline CDR1 and CDR2 sequences are ENHRY and SYGVKD. V trimming: 7 bases; J trimming: 8 bases; junction bases outside the gene matches: 8. The CDR3 bases are TGTGCCATCACCTCACAGGGGGCTGAGGGCTACACCTTC. It encodes CAITSQGAEGYTF.

The J gene is TRBJ1-5, the V gene TRBV7-9; D gene ambiguous. The ends were cut back, 5 bases at V and 9 bases at J, with 2 bases in the middle. Germline V gene lookup returns CDR1 SEHNR and CDR2 FQNEAQ (reference sequence). This CDR3 is 9 amino acids long. The CDR3 DNA reads TGTGCCAGCAGCCTGCCCCAGCATTTT. Its protein is CASSLPQHF.

This chain uses TRBV2 with TRBJ2-7, with D perhaps TRBD2 (6 bases). The CDR3 has 16 residues. CDR1 and CDR2 from the germline V gene are SNHLY and FYNNEI. The V and J ends lost 4 bases and 1 base respectively, with 17 bases between them. CDR3: CASSGLGRRGSYEQYF. The CDR3 nucleotides are TGTGCCAGCAGTGGGCTAGGGAGGCGGGGTTCCTACGAGCAGTACTTC.

The gene calls are TRBV2 and TRBJ2-6; D is possibly TRBD1 (5 bases). Per germline, CDR1 SNHLY and CDR2 FYNNEI. This CDR3 has 15 residues. Trimming took off 8 bases at V and 0 bases at J, with 11 bases between the two ends. CDR3 residues: CASLKGDSGANVLTF. CDR3 nucleotide sequence: TGTGCCAGCCTCAAAGGGGACTCTGGGGCCAACGTCCTGACTTTC.

The chain joins TRBV2 to TRBJ1-2; a weak D match, TRBD1 (6 bases). Looked up from germline, CDR1 is SNHLY and CDR2 is FYNNEI. Trimming cost V 2 bases and J 4 bases, with 11 bases left between them. The CDR3 covers 14 residues. The CDR3 bases are TGTGCCAGCAGTGAAAGGGGGGCAGCCTATGGCTACACCTTC. This gives the protein CASSERGAAYGYTF.

This sequence joins TRBV7-9 and TRBJ2-2; 13 bases match TRBD2. J was trimmed by 7 bases and V by 4 bases; bases with no gene match: 12. This CDR3 is 18 amino acids long. Germline V lookup: CDR1 SEHNR, CDR2 FQNEAQ (reference sequence). The CDR3 DNA sequence: TGTGCCAGCAGCTCCTTGACTAGCGGGAGGTCTGGCGGCGGGGAGCTGTTTTTT. Amino acid sequence: CASSSLTSGRSGGGELFF.

This clonotype was detected ten times or more. This chain uses TRBV12-5 with TRBJ1-1; D ambiguous. The CDR3 contains 14 residues. Germline CDR1 reads LGHNT; CDR2 reads FRNRAP. Between the trimmed V and J ends, which lost 0 bases and 6 bases, there was a span of 11 bases. CDR3 sequence reads: CASGLVPEVPEAFF. As DNA, the CDR3 is TGTGCTAGTGGTTTGGTACCGGAAGTGCCTGAAGCTTTCTTT.

This clonotype was counted once. CDR3 in amino acids: CASRFGGGFGEKLFF. The CDR3 region has the DNA TGTGCCAGCAGATTCGGGGGGGGATTCGGTGAAAAACTGTTTTTT. The V and J genes are TRBV7-3 and TRBJ1-4; maybe TRBD1 (5 bases). The CDR3 is made up of 15 amino acids. The germline CDR1 and CDR2 sequences are SGHTA and FQGTGA. V gave up 6 bases and J gave up 7 bases, with 18 bases separating them.